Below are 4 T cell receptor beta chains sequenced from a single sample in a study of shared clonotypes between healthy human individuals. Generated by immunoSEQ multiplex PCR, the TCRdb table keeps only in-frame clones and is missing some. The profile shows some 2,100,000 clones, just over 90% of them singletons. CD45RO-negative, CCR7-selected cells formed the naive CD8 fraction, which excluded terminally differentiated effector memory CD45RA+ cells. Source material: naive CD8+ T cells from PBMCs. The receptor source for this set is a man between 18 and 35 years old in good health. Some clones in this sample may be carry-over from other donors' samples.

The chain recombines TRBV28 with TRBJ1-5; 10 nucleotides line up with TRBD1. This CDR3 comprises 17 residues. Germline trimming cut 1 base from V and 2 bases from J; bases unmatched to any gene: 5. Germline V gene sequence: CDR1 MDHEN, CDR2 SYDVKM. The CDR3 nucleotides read TGTGCCAGCAGTTTATACGGGACAGGGGAAGGCAATCAGCCCCAGCATTTT. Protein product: CASSLYGTGEGNQPQHF.

CDR3 sequence (DNA): TGCGCCAGCAGCCAAGATTGGAGCGAAGCTTTCTTT. Amino acids: CASSQDWSEAFF. The chain recombines TRBV4-1 with TRBJ1-1, with unresolved D. Trimming pared 0 bases from V and 8 bases from J, leaving 7 bases between. CDR1 and CDR2 (germline): MGHRA, YSYEKL. CDR3 length: 12 residues.

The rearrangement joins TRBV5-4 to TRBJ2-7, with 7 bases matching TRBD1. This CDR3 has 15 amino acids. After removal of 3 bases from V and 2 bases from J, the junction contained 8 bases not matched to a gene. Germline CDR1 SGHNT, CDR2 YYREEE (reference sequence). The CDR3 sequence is CASSSPDRIPYEQYF. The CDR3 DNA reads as TGTGCCAGCAGCTCCCCGGACAGGATCCCCTACGAGCAGTACTTC.

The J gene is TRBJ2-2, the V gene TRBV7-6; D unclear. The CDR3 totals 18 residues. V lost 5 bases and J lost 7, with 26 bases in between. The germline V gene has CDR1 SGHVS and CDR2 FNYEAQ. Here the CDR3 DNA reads TGTGCCAGCAGCCCAGGAGTGGTGGGCCCACGAACGGGCGGGGAGCTGTTTTTT. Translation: CASSPGVVGPRTGGELFF. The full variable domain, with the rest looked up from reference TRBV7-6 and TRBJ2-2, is GAGVSQSPRYKVTKRGQDVALRCDPISGHVSLYWYRQALGQGPEFLTYFNYEAQQDKSGLPNDRFSAERPEGSISTLTIQRTEQRDSAMYRCASSPGVVGPRTGGELFFGEGSRLTVL.